A single sample gave rise to the 5 T cell receptor beta chains below, sequenced in a study of PD-L1 blockade in urothelial cancer. This table comes from immunoSEQ multiplex PCR, and its TCRdb copy is limited to in-frame clones, with some not included. The sample contains 45,000 or so clones, 88% of which appear only once. The source material was PBMCs, sampled around atezolizumab (anti-PD-L1) treatment. These receptors all stem from a man older than 75 with urothelial cancer.

The chain employs TRBV5-1 and TRBJ2-2; D is unresolved. Germline V gives CDR1 SGHRS, CDR2 YFSETQ. The V and J ends lost 0 bases and 5 bases respectively, with 8 bases between them. This CDR3 is built from 14 residues. The CDR3 region is CASSLGGRTGELFF. In DNA, the CDR3 is TGCGCCAGCAGCTTGGGAGGAAGGACCGGGGAGCTGTTTTTT.

CDR3 sequence (DNA): TGTGCCTGGAGTTCAGCGGGGGCCCTCTCTGGAAACACCATATATTTT. Amino acid sequence: CAWSSAGALSGNTIYF. This sequence joins TRBV30 and TRBJ1-3; possibly TRBD1 for D (6 bases). Trimming removed 2 bases from V and 0 bases from J, with 14 bases in between. The germline V gene encodes CDR1 GTSNPN and CDR2 SVGIG (reference sequence). CDR3 length: 16 residues.

CDR3 DNA sequence: TGCGCCAGCAGCCCCGGACTAGCGGGAGGAAGGGCGTACTTC. It yields the protein CASSPGLAGGRAYF. The chain joins TRBV10-2 to TRBJ2-7; 14 nucleotides agree with TRBD2. In germline, CDR1 is WSHSY, CDR2 SAAADI. Unmatched junction bases numbered 10, after V lost 6 bases and J lost 12 bases. The CDR3 has 14 residues.

The chain couples TRBV7-9 to TRBJ2-5, with TRBD2 matching over 7 bases. The CDR3 contains 13 residues. After removal of 0 bases from V and 7 bases from J, the junction contained 2 bases not matched to a gene. Germline values: CDR1 SEHNR, CDR2 FQNEAQ (reference sequence). The CDR3 is CASSLAGEGTQYF. CDR3 DNA: TGTGCCAGCAGCTTAGCAGGGGAGGGGACCCAGTACTTC.

V is TRBV7-9 and J is TRBJ2-5; 7 nucleotides align to TRBD2. This CDR3 has 15 residues. Germline V gene lookup returns CDR1 SEHNR and CDR2 FQNEAQ (reference sequence). V was pared by 1 base and J by 2 bases, with 4 bases of the junction left unmatched. The chain's CDR3 is CASSLGGLYQETQYF. CDR3 DNA sequence: TGTGCCAGCAGCTTAGGGGGACTATATCAAGAGACCCAGTACTTC. Using reference TRBV7-9 and TRBJ2-5 for the parts outside the CDR3, the full variable domain is DTGVSQNPRHKITKRGQNVTFRCDPISEHNRLYWYRQTLGQGPEFLTYFQNEAQLEKSRLLSDRFSAERPKGSFSTLEIQRTEQGDSAMYLCASSLGGLYQETQYFGPGTRLLVL.